The clone carrying this T cell receptor beta chain was recorded a few times. What it binds is not known. A library of TCRbeta sequences, prepared with unique molecular identifiers, was generated. TCRdb independently ran MiXCR on the PCR reads; one entry per CDR3 protein. The sample consists of under 85,000 distinct CDR3 sequences, over 15% of them appearing once. This sample was taken from a study of T-cell reconstitution after alpha-beta-depleted transplantation in children. Study outcomes and limitations: Most T-cell counts and diversity one year after the transplant came from T cells that were newly produced. Where alpha-beta T cells came from about two months after transplant was reportedly several hundred expanded graft clones. High day-60 TCRbeta diversity in some patients came from surviving recipient T cells and thymic progenitors.

The trim removed 4 bases at V and 5 bases at J, leaving 5 bases unmatched. This CDR3 comprises 13 residues. Germline CDR1 reads WSHSY; CDR2 reads SAAADI. The input for sequencing was PBMCs, mostly from graft donor cells, taken 360 days after TCRalphabeta/CD19-depleted stem cell transplant. The origin of this receptor is a male patient between 2 and 10 years old who had a stem cell transplant for acute lymphoblastic leukemia, so the T cells may come from the graft donor. The gene calls are TRBV10-2 and TRBJ2-7; 7 nucleotides align to TRBD1. The CDR3 DNA reads as TGCGCCAGCAGTGTAAACAGGGGCCACGAGCAGTACTTC. Translation gives CASSVNRGHEQYF.